This T cell receptor (beta chain) stems from a study of CXCR3-negative and CXCR3-positive naive CD8 T cells. Across the study: The study obtained some 150 million TRB reads, about 1.5 +/- 0.3 million per library.

In preparing the TRB cDNA libraries, 5' RACE with UMI labels was used. TCRdb re-called the 5' RACE reads and shows each CDR3 protein once, DNA omitted. Across 130,000 to 150,000 distinct CDR3 sequences, the top ten clones capture roughly 0.28% of the sample. The sorter processed each CD8+ T cell subset in triplicate at hundreds of thousands of cells apiece. Naive CD8+ T cells displayed a CD45RO-CCR7+CD27+CD95- phenotype. Study-wide points: Naive CXCR3-positive cells had TRB CDR3s more hydrophobic than those of CXCR3-negative naive cells. Comparably high diversity was seen in both naive subsets, and much lower diversity in memory CD8+ cells.

Comments on this clonotype: The antigen is not known.

The CDR3 is 15 amino acids. CDR1 and CDR2 from the germline V gene are MDHEN and SYDVKM. This clonotype originated in a human donor in good health. Some clones in this sample may be carry-over from other donors' samples. Specimen: naive CXCR3+ CD8+ T cells from blood. The subset here: CD45RO-CCR7+CD27+CD95- naive CD8+ T cells expressing CXCR3 (TNR3+). The genes are TRBV28 and TRBJ1-4; TCRdb returns TRBD1, unconfirmable since there is no DNA. The CDR3: CASSLSDRGLRKLFF.